This T cell receptor (beta chain) was observed in a study of blood T cell repertoires in COVID-19. The V and J ends lost 1 base and 6 bases, in that order; junction bases with no gene match: 5. CDR1 and CDR2 (germline): LNHNV, YYDKDF (reference sequence). This CDR3 has 16 residues. The method was immunoSEQ multiplex PCR; TCRdb's version includes in-frame clones alone and lacks a portion of them. The table records approximately 84,000 clones, almost 90% of them present only once. Specimen: peripheral blood. The TCR sequence derives from a human donor with active COVID-19. The donor label of this sample is uncertain. The gene calls are TRBV15 and TRBJ1-5, with 11 nucleotides matching TRBD1. CDR3 residues: CATSRGTGGVFQPQHF. The DNA of the CDR3 is TGTGCCACCAGCAGAGGGACAGGGGGCGTTTTTCAGCCCCAGCATTTT. The whole variable domain, remainder taken from reference TRBV15 and TRBJ1-5, is DAMVIQNPRYQVTQFGKPVTLSCSQTLNHNVMYWYQQKSSQAPKLLFHYYDKDFNNEADTPDNFQSRRPNTSFCFLDIRSPGLGDTAMYLCATSRGTGGVFQPQHFGDGTRLSIL.